This TCR beta chain was recovered during a study of regulatory T cells in long-lasting Graves disease. Study at large: Antithyroid drug use was under 3 months in newly diagnosed Graves' patients.

Libraries of TCR beta came from iRepertoire HTBI primers plus Arm-PCR of CDR3 regions. TCRdb redid the calling of the multiplex PCR reads with MiXCR, one entry per CDR3 protein. The sample lists around 240,000 distinct CDR3 sequences, around 18% occurring once. Trimming at V came to 4 bases and at J to 0 bases, leaving 8 bases not matched to a gene. The CDR3 is made up of 18 amino acids. Time point here: newly diagnosed GD, antithyroid drugs for less than 3 months. There was RNA extracted from PBMCs, and the TCR library was made from it. This clonotype showed up many times. The sample was also reused in another study, on T cells in Graves' hyperthyroidism and ophthalmopathy.

This TCR derives from a woman in her thirties with Graves disease. The sample in question was peripheral blood mononuclear cells (PBMCs), obtained at new diagnosis, from a patient treated with antithyroid drugs. This chain links TRBV12-3 or TRBV12-4 with TRBJ1-6; 8 bases agree with TRBD1. Here the CDR3 DNA reads TGTGCCAGCAGTTCCGGACAGGGTGGGGCCTCCTATAATTCACCCCTCCACTTT. It codes for CASSSGQGGASYNSPLHF.